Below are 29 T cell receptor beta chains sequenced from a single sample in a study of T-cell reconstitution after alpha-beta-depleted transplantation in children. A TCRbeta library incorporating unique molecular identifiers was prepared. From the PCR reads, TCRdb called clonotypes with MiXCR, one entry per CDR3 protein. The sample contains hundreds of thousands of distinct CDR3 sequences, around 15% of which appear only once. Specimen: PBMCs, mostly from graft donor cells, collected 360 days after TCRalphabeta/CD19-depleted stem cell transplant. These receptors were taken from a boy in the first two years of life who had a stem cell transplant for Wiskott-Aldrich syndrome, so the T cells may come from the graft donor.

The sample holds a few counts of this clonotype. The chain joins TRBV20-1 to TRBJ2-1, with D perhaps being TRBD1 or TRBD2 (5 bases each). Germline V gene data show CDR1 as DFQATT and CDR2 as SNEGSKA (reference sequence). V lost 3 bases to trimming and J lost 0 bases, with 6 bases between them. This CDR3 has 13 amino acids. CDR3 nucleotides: TGCAGTGCTAGGGGACCCTCCTACAATGAGCAGTTCTTC. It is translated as CSARGPSYNEQFF.

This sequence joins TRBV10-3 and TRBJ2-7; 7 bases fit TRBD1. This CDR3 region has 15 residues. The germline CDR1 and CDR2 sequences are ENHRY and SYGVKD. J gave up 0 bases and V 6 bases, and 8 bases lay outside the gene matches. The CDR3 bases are TGTGCCATCAGCGACAGGGTACAGAGCTCCTACGAGCAGTACTTC. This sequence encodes CAISDRVQSSYEQYF.

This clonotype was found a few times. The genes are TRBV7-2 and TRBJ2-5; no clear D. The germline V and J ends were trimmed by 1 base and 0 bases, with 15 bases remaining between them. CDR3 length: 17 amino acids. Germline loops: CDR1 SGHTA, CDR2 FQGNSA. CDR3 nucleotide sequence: TGTGCCAGCAGCTTAGGCCCCGGCTCTTCTTACCAAGAGACCCAGTACTTC. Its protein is CASSLGPGSSYQETQYF.

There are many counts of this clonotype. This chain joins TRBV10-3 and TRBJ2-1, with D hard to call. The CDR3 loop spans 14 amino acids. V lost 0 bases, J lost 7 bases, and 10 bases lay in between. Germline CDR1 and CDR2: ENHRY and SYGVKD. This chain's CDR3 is CAISESTLYNEQFF. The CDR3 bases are TGTGCCATCAGTGAGTCGACCCTGTATAATGAGCAGTTCTTC.

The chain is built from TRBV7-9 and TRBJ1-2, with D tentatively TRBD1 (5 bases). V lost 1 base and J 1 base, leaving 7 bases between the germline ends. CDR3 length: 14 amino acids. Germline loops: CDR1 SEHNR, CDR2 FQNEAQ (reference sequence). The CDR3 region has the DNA TGTGCCAGCAGCTTAGTTAGGGGTAACTATGGCTACACCTTC. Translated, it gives CASSLVRGNYGYTF.

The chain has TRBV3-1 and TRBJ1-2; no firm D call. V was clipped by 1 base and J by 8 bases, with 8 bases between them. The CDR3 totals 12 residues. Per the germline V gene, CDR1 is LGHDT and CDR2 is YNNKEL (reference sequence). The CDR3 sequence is CASSQGWVGYTF. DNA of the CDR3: TGTGCCAGCAGCCAAGGGTGGGTCGGCTACACCTTC.

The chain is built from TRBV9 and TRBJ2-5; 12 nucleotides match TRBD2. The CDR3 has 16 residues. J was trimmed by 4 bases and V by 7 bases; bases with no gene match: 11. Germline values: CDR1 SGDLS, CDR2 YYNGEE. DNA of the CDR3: TGTGCCAGCGGAGATGGAGCGGGACTAGCGGGAGAGACCCAGTACTTC. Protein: CASGDGAGLAGETQYF.

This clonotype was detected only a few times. The CDR3 is CATSRVWEGELFF. CDR3 coding DNA: TGTGCCACCAGCAGAGTCTGGGAAGGGGAGCTGTTTTTT. This chain connects TRBV15 to TRBJ2-2; the D is unclear. The V end was cut by 1 base, the J end by 8 bases, with 8 bases between. CDR1 and CDR2 from the germline V gene are LNHNV and YYDKDF (reference sequence). The CDR3 totals 13 residues.

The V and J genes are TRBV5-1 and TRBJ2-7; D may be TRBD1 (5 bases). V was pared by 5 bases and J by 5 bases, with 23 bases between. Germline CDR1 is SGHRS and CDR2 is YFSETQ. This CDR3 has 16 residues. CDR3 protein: CASRQDLFSGINEQYF. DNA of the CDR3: TGCGCCAGCAGGCAAGACCTGTTTTCAGGGATCAACGAGCAGTACTTC. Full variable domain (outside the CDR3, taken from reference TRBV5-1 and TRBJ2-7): KAGVTQTPRYLIKTRGQQVTLSCSPISGHRSVSWYQQTPGQGLQFLFEYFSETQRNKGNFPGRFSGRQFSNSRSEMNVSTLELGDSALYLCASRQDLFSGINEQYFGPGTRLTVT.

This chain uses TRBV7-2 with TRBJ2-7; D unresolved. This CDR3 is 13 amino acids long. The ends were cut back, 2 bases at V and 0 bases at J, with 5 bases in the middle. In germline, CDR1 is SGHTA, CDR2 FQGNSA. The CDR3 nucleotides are TGTGCCAGCAGCTTATTTATCTCCTACGAGCAGTACTTC. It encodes CASSLFISYEQYF.

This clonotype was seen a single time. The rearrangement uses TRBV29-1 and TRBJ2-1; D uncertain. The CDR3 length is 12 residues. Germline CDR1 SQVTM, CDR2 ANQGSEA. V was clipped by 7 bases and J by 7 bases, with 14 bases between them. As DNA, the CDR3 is TGCAGCGCTGGACCCTTGGGGAATGAGCAGTTCTTC. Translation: CSAGPLGNEQFF.

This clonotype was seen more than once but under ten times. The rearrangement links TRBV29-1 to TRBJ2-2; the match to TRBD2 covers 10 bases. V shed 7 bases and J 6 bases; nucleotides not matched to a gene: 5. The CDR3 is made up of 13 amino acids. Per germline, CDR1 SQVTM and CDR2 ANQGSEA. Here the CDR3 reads CSGRLAGAGELFF. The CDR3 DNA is TGCAGCGGGAGACTAGCGGGCGCCGGGGAGCTGTTTTTT.

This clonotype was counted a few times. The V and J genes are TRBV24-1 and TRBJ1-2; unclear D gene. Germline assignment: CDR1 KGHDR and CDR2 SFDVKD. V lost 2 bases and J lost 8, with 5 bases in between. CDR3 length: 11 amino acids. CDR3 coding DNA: TGTGCCACCAGTGATTCAATGGGCTACACCTTC. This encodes CATSDSMGYTF.

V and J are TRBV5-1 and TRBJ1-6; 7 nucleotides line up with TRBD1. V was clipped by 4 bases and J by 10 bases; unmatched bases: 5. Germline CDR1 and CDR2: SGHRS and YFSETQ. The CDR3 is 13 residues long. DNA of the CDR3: TGCGCCAGCAGCATAGGACAGGCCTCACCCCTCCACTTT. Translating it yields CASSIGQASPLHF.

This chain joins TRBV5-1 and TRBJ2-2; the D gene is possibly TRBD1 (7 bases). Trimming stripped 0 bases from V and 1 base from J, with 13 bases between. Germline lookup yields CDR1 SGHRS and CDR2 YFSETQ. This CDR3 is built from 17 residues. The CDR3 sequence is CASSLAGGQWNTGELFF. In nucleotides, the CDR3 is TGCGCCAGCAGCTTGGCCGGGGGACAGTGGAACACCGGGGAGCTGTTTTTT.

For the CDR3, the DNA is TGTGCCAGCAGTGATTTACTGCGGGGAAGCACAGATACGCAGTATTTT. This gives the protein CASSDLLRGSTDTQYF. The gene calls are TRBV25-1 and TRBJ2-3, with D tentatively TRBD2 (6 bases). The V end lost 3 bases, the J end lost 0 bases, and 13 bases lay between the germline ends. Germline CDR1 is MGHDK and CDR2 is SYGVNS. The CDR3 covers 16 residues.

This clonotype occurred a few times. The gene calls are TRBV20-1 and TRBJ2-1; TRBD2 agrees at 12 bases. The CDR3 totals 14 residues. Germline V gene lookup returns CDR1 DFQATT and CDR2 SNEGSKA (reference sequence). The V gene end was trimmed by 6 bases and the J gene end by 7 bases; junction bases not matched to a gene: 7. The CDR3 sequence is CSATRTSGGNEQFF. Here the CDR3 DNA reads TGCAGTGCCACTCGCACTAGCGGGGGGAATGAGCAGTTCTTC.

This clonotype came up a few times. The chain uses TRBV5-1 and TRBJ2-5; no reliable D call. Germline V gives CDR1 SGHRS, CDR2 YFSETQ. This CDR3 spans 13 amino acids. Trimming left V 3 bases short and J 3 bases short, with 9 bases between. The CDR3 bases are TGCGCCAGCAGCTATACTAAAAAAGAGACCCAGTACTTC. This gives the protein CASSYTKKETQYF.

For the CDR3, the DNA is TGCGCCAGCAGCCAAGTGGGAGCCGATGGCTACACCTTC. Translated: CASSQVGADGYTF. The chain employs TRBV4-3 and TRBJ1-2; unclear D gene. The CDR3 is 13 amino acids. From germline, CDR1 is LGHNA and CDR2 YSLEER. V dropped 1 base and J dropped 6 bases, with 9 bases sitting between them.

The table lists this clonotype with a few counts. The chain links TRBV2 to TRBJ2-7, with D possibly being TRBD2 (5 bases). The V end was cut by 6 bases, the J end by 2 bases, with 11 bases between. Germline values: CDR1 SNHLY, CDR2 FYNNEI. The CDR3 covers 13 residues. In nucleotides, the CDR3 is TGTGCCAGCAGGAGAGGGTTGACCTACGAGCAGTACTTC. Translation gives CASRRGLTYEQYF.

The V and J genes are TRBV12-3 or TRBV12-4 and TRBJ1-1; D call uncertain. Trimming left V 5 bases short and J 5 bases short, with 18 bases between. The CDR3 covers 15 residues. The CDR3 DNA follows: TGTGCCAGCAGTCCCCCCGGTCGGCGAGGAACTGAAGCTTTCTTT. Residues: CASSPPGRRGTEAFF.

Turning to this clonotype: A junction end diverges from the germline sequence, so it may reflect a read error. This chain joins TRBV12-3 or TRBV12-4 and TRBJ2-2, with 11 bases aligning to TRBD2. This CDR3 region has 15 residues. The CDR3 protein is CASRLAGGYGGELFF. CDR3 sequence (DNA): TGTGCCAGCAGATTAGCGGGGGGGTATGGCGGGGAGCTGTTTTTT.

In nucleotides, the CDR3 is TGTGCCAGCAGTTACTCGGGGCAGGAGCAGTACTTC. Translated: CASSYSGQEQYF. The chain links TRBV6-5 to TRBJ2-7; D may be TRBD1 (5 bases). This CDR3 region has 12 residues. Deletions cut 0 bases from V and 7 bases from J, with 7 bases between. Germline CDR1 MNHEY, CDR2 SVGAGI.

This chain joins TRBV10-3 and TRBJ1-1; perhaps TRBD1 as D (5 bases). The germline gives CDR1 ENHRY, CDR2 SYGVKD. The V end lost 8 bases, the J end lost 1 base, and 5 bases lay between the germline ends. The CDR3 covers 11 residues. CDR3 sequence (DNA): TGTGCCATCGGACAGAACACTGAAGCTTTCTTT. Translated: CAIGQNTEAFF.

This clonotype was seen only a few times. The CDR3 DNA sequence: TGTGCCAGCAGCTTAGTAGCGGTGTGGGGAGAGCAGTACTTC. This gives the protein CASSLVAVWGEQYF. This chain links TRBV7-2 with TRBJ2-7, with TRBD2 as a possible D gene (6 bases). V was clipped by 1 base and J by 7 bases, with 14 bases between them. The CDR3 loop spans 14 amino acids. Germline loops: CDR1 SGHTA, CDR2 FQGNSA. The full variable domain, in which reference TRBV7-2 and TRBJ2-7 provide the parts outside the CDR3, is GAGVSQSPSNKVTEKGKDVELRCDPISGHTALYWYRQSLGQGLEFLIYFQGNSAPDKSGLPSDRFSAERTGGSVSTLTIQRTQQEDSAVYLCASSLVAVWGEQYFGPGTRLTVT.

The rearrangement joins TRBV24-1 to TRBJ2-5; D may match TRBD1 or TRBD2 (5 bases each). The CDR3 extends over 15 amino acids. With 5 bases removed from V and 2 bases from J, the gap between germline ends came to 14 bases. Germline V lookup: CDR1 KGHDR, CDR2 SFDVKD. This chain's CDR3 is CATSATRDPQETQYF. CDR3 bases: TGTGCCACCAGTGCCACAAGGGACCCTCAAGAGACCCAGTACTTC.

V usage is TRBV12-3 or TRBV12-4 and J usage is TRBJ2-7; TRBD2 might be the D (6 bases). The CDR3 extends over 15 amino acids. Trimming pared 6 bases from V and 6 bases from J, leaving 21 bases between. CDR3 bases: TGTGCCAGCAGCTTAAGTTTGGGGGGACCTAGCGAGCAGTACTTC. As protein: CASSLSLGGPSEQYF.

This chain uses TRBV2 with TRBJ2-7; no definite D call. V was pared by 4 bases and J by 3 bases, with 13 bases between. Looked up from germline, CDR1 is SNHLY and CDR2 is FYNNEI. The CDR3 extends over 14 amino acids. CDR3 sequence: CASSGTPPYYEQYF. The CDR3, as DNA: TGTGCCAGCAGTGGGACCCCTCCGTACTACGAGCAGTACTTC.

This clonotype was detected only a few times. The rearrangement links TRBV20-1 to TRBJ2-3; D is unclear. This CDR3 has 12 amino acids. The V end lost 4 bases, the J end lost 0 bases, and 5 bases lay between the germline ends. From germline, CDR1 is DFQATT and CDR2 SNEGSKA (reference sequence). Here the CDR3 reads CSAMISTDTQYF. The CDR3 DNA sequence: TGCAGTGCTATGATTAGCACAGATACGCAGTATTTT.